Following are 32 T cell receptor beta chains from one sample sequenced in a study of CD8 T cells in ankylosing spondylitis. Study-wide results and caveats: Ankylosing spondylitis blood appeared to carry a characteristic TCR beta motif of under ten highly homologous variants.

These receptors are not linked to any known antigen. TCRdb fed the 5' RACE reads into MiXCR, producing one record per CDR3 protein. The data show about 700,000 distinct CDR3 sequences, 15% to 20% seen once. Input material: blood, either unsorted or a sorted T cell fraction (not recorded which). The receptor source for this set is a male donor with ankylosing spondylitis.

This clonotype was seen a few times. The chain has TRBV12-3 or TRBV12-4 and TRBJ2-1; tentative D call: TRBD1 (5 bases). This CDR3 is built from 14 residues. V lost 2 bases, J lost 6 bases, and 11 bases lay in between. The chain's CDR3 is CASSLSQGGNEQFF. CDR3 DNA: TGTGCCAGCAGTTTAAGCCAGGGTGGCAATGAGCAGTTCTTC.

The genes are TRBV19 and TRBJ2-3; TRBD2 agrees at 8 bases. The germline CDR1 and CDR2 sequences are LNHDA and SQIVND (reference sequence). The trim removed 6 bases at V and 2 bases at J, leaving 7 bases unmatched. The CDR3 covers 15 residues. For the CDR3, the DNA is TGTGCCAGTAGAGCTCTTAGCGGGGACACAGATACGCAGTATTTT. The encoded protein is CASRALSGDTDTQYF.

A few counts support this clonotype. V usage is TRBV20-1 and J usage is TRBJ1-1, with D perhaps TRBD1 (6 bases). V was trimmed by 3 bases and J by 4 bases, leaving 12 bases between them. The CDR3 is 13 residues long. CDR1 and CDR2 (germline): DFQATT, SNEGSKA (reference sequence). CDR3: CSASGGRSTEAFF. CDR3 in DNA: TGCAGTGCTAGTGGGGGGCGGTCCACTGAAGCTTTCTTT.

The sample holds a few counts of this clonotype. This chain connects TRBV29-1 to TRBJ1-2; D is uncertain. This CDR3 is built from 11 residues. CDR1 is SQVTM and CDR2 is ANQGSEA in the germline V gene. V shed 4 bases and J shed 4 bases, with 7 bases lying between them. For the CDR3, the DNA is TGCAGCGTTGTAGACTCCTATGGCTACACCTTC. Translation: CSVVDSYGYTF.

This sequence joins TRBV29-1 and TRBJ2-7; possibly TRBD1 or TRBD2 for D (5 bases each). This CDR3 has 12 amino acids. V lost 7 bases and J lost 0, with 10 bases in between. Per germline, CDR1 SQVTM and CDR2 ANQGSEA. The CDR3 sequence is CSGLGGSYEQYF. CDR3 sequence (DNA): TGCAGCGGGCTTGGGGGCTCCTACGAGCAGTACTTC.

This clonotype was seen a few times. The rearrangement links TRBV29-1 to TRBJ1-2; D call uncertain. CDR3 length equals 14 residues. Trimming took off 4 bases at V and 0 bases at J, with 12 bases between the two ends. From germline, CDR1 is SQVTM and CDR2 ANQGSEA. The CDR3 DNA reads TGCAGCGTTGGTCTGGGGTTAGCTAACTATGGCTACACCTTC. It yields the protein CSVGLGLANYGYTF.

This clonotype showed up many times. The rearrangement joins TRBV27 to TRBJ2-5; D is unclear. V lost 5 bases and J lost 3, with 10 bases in between. Germline V gene lookup returns CDR1 MNHEY and CDR2 SMNVEV (reference sequence). The CDR3 totals 13 residues. The CDR3: CASSPLDEETQYF. CDR3 DNA: TGTGCCAGCAGTCCCTTGGATGAAGAGACCCAGTACTTC.

This clonotype was seen more than once but under ten times. The chain has TRBV7-9 and TRBJ2-5; 10 bases map to TRBD2. The CDR3 covers 14 residues. Per the germline V gene, CDR1 is SEHNR and CDR2 is FQNEAQ (reference sequence). Losses at the gene ends were 0 bases for V and 5 bases for J; bases not matched to a gene: 0. The CDR3 coding sequence is TGTGCCAGCAGCTTAGCGGGACTAGCGGAGACCCAGTACTTC. Protein product: CASSLAGLAETQYF.

This clonotype was seen a handful of times. The V call is TRBV10-2, the J call TRBJ2-1, with 8 bases identical to TRBD1. The CDR3 length is 16 residues. The junction had 15 bases not matched to a gene; V was cut back by 7 bases and J by 7 bases. Per the germline V gene, CDR1 is WSHSY and CDR2 is SAAADI. CDR3 bases: TGCGCCAGCACCGACTGGCCCCCAGGACAGGGTAATGAGCAGTTCTTC. It translates to CASTDWPPGQGNEQFF.

This chain joins TRBV20-1 and TRBJ1-1, with 8 bases matching TRBD1. This CDR3 has 14 amino acids. Germline trimming cut 6 bases from V and 0 bases from J; bases unmatched to any gene: 6. CDR1 is DFQATT and CDR2 is SNEGSKA in the germline V gene (reference sequence). In DNA form, the CDR3 reads TGCAGTGCGAGGACAGGGCAGGTGAACACTGAAGCTTTCTTT. Protein sequence: CSARTGQVNTEAFF.

This sequence joins TRBV7-2 and TRBJ2-7, with D possibly TRBD2 on 5 matching bases. This CDR3 comprises 14 residues. The ends were cut back, 5 bases at V and 4 bases at J, with 15 bases in the middle. CDR1 is SGHTA and CDR2 is FQGNSA in the germline V gene. CDR3 DNA: TGTGCCAGCAGCGCTAGCCGAACAGATTACGAGCAGTACTTC. Translation gives CASSASRTDYEQYF.

This clonotype was seen ten or more times. The J gene is TRBJ2-7, the V gene TRBV3-1; TRBD1 is a possible D gene (5 bases). The V end was cut by 4 bases, the J end by 2 bases, with 12 bases between. Germline-derived CDR1 and CDR2 are LGHDT and YNNKEL (reference sequence). The CDR3 length is 14 residues. This CDR3 reads CASSPGQGPYEQYF. The CDR3 nucleotides read TGTGCCAGCAGCCCAGGACAAGGTCCCTACGAGCAGTACTTC.

J is TRBJ1-1 and V is TRBV20-1, with D perhaps matching TRBD1 (6 bases). The V gene's germline CDR1 is DFQATT and CDR2 SNEGSKA (reference sequence). V was clipped by 5 bases and J by 6 bases, with 19 bases between them. The CDR3 totals 14 residues. The CDR3 is CSADLRGKIPEAFF. CDR3 bases: TGCAGTGCTGACCTCAGGGGAAAAATCCCTGAAGCTTTCTTT.

Here the CDR3 reads CASSLGLVETQYF. For the CDR3, the DNA is TGTGCCAGCAGCTTAGGACTTGTGGAGACCCAGTACTTC. The chain combines TRBV7-7 with TRBJ2-5, with D unclear. Germline V CDR1 and CDR2: SSHAT, FNYEAQ (reference sequence). The CDR3 consists of 13 residues. The V gene lost 1 base and the J gene lost 5 bases, with 8 bases spanning the gap.

This clonotype occurred a few times. The chain joins TRBV4-2 to TRBJ2-7; D possibly corresponds to TRBD1 (5 bases). The CDR3 length is 17 residues. V lost 0 bases and J 2 bases, leaving 17 bases between the germline ends. Germline CDR1 is LGHNA and CDR2 is YNFKEQ. CDR3 loop: CASSQELSGARTYEQYF. DNA for the CDR3: TGTGCCAGCAGCCAAGAACTTAGTGGGGCTAGGACCTACGAGCAGTACTTC.

In its sample, this clonotype was seen a few times. At one end the junction does not follow the germline gene, possibly because of a read error. The gene calls are TRBV25-1 and TRBJ2-5, with TRBD1 as a possible D gene (6 bases). CDR3 size: 14 residues. Germline loops: CDR1 MGHDK, CDR2 SYGVNS. CDR3 sequence reads: CASSELGRGETQYF. CDR3 coding DNA: TGTGCCAGCAGCGAATTGGGCAGGGGAGAGACCCAGTACTTC.

V is TRBV27 and J is TRBJ2-7; 8 positions agree with TRBD2. The CDR3 sequence is 16 residues long. Germline V gene data show CDR1 as MNHEY and CDR2 as SMNVEV (reference sequence). Losses at the gene ends were 0 bases for V and 7 bases for J; bases not matched to a gene: 11. The CDR3 region is CASSLSRGETAREQYF. The CDR3, as DNA: TGTGCCAGCAGTTTATCGCGGGGGGAGACGGCTAGGGAGCAGTACTTC.

The chain links TRBV2 to TRBJ1-1; 7 bases align to TRBD1. The CDR3 contains 21 residues. Trimming at V came to 6 bases and at J to 6 bases, leaving 31 bases not matched to a gene. The germline V gene encodes CDR1 SNHLY and CDR2 FYNNEI. The CDR3 protein is CASSGQADPDPGQWDNAEAFF. The CDR3, as DNA: TGTGCCAGCAGCGGACAGGCAGATCCCGACCCGGGACAATGGGACAATGCTGAAGCTTTCTTT.

The gene calls are TRBV28 and TRBJ2-1; D remains unclear. Germline loops: CDR1 MDHEN, CDR2 SYDVKM. Trimming pared 5 bases from V and 5 bases from J, leaving 7 bases between. CDR3 length equals 12 residues. The CDR3 protein is CASSADHNEQFF. For the CDR3, the DNA is TGTGCCAGCAGTGCGGACCACAATGAGCAGTTCTTC.

This clonotype was found many times. CDR3 nucleotides: TGTGCCACCAGCAGCTCCAAGGCAGATACGCAGTATTTT. Its translation: CATSSSKADTQYF. J is TRBJ2-3 and V is TRBV15; no clear D. Trimming shortened V by 3 bases and J by 4 bases, and 8 bases separated the two germline ends. The CDR3 extends over 13 amino acids. Germline V gene lookup returns CDR1 LNHNV and CDR2 YYDKDF (reference sequence).

This chain links TRBV5-5 with TRBJ1-5, with D unresolved. This CDR3 region has 15 residues. Looked up from germline, CDR1 is SGHKS and CDR2 is YYEKEE (reference sequence). V lost 6 bases to trimming and J lost 3 bases, with 16 bases between them. CDR3 protein: CASIDSSTVNQPQHF. The CDR3 DNA follows: TGTGCCAGCATCGACTCGTCCACAGTCAATCAGCCCCAGCATTTT.

CDR3 loop: CASSLGGRAHYGYTF. The CDR3 nucleotides read TGTGCCAGCAGTTTAGGGGGCAGGGCCCACTATGGCTACACCTTC. The V gene is TRBV12-3 or TRBV12-4, the J gene TRBJ1-2; D might be TRBD1 (5 bases). Trimming took off 1 base at V and 3 bases at J, with 12 bases between the two ends. The CDR3 totals 15 residues.

The chain carries TRBV3-1 and TRBJ1-4; 9 bases fit TRBD1. V lost 4 bases and J lost 3; bases outside the gene matches: 3. From germline, CDR1 is LGHDT and CDR2 YNNKEL (reference sequence). This CDR3 has 15 residues. As DNA, the CDR3 is TGTGCCAGCAGCCGTCGACAGGGGGCTAATGAAAAACTGTTTTTT. It encodes CASSRRQGANEKLFF.

The V and J genes are TRBV7-2 and TRBJ2-1; possibly TRBD2 for D (6 bases). The CDR3 consists of 14 residues. CDR1 is SGHTA, CDR2 FQGNSA, per germline. Trimming removed 0 bases at V and 9 bases at J, with 12 bases between. In nucleotides, the CDR3 is TGTGCCAGCAGCTTAGCGACTAGTACGGGTGAGCAGTTCTTC. This encodes CASSLATSTGEQFF.

There are a few counts of this clonotype. The chain recombines TRBV10-3 with TRBJ2-7, with TRBD2 as a possible D gene (6 bases). CDR3 length: 14 residues. Trimming shortened V by 3 bases and J by 2 bases, and 11 bases separated the two germline ends. Looked up from germline, CDR1 is ENHRY and CDR2 is SYGVKD. CDR3 in DNA: TGTGCCATCAGTGACAGGAGGGGTACCTACGAGCAGTACTTC. It is translated as CAISDRRGTYEQYF.

The sample holds a few counts of this clonotype. The chain is built from TRBV10-3 and TRBJ2-5; D is perhaps TRBD2 (6 bases). This CDR3 region has 13 residues. With 6 bases removed from V and 5 bases from J, the gap between germline ends came to 13 bases. Germline values: CDR1 ENHRY, CDR2 SYGVKD. The CDR3 reads CAISGGVGETQYF. The CDR3 nucleotides are TGTGCCATCAGCGGAGGGGTGGGGGAGACCCAGTACTTC.

The rearrangement links TRBV7-2 to TRBJ2-2, with D perhaps matching TRBD1 or TRBD2 (5 bases each). CDR1 is SGHTA, CDR2 FQGNSA, per germline. The V gene lost 2 bases and the J gene lost 6 bases, with 13 bases spanning the gap. This CDR3 has 15 residues. The CDR3 nucleotides are TGTGCCAGCAGCTTATGGGGGTGGTGGCCCGGGGAGCTGTTTTTT. Protein product: CASSLWGWWPGELFF.

This clonotype was detected once. The chain joins TRBV20-1 to TRBJ2-7; D possibly corresponds to TRBD1 (6 bases). The CDR3 is 14 amino acids. V gave up 5 bases and J gave up 0 bases, with 14 bases separating them. Germline CDR1 and CDR2: DFQATT and SNEGSKA (reference sequence). As DNA, the CDR3 is TGCAGTGCTGCAGCTCTCAGGGGCTCCTACGAGCAGTACTTC. Translated, it gives CSAAALRGSYEQYF.

As concerns this clonotype: The junction differs from germline at one of its ends, possibly a read error. The rearrangement joins TRBV7-9 to TRBJ2-1; D may be TRBD1 or TRBD2 (5 bases each). The CDR3 extends over 15 amino acids. Germline assignment: CDR1 SEHNR and CDR2 FQNEAQ (reference sequence). This CDR3 is CASSWAGTSDNEQFF. The CDR3 nucleotides read TGTGCCAGCAGCTGGGCCGGGACCTCCGACAATGAGCAGTTCTTC.

This chain connects TRBV6-2 or TRBV6-3 to TRBJ2-4, with a possible D match to TRBD2 (6 bases). The ends were cut back, 5 bases at V and 8 bases at J, with 19 bases in the middle. CDR1 and CDR2 (germline): MNHEY, SVGEGT. This CDR3 region has 15 residues. Here the CDR3 DNA reads TGTGCCAGCAGTGACCCAGGGACGGGGGAACACATTCAGTACTTC. Its translation: CASSDPGTGEHIQYF.

The CDR3: CATSKLAGVGTGELFF. The CDR3 coding sequence is TGTGCCACCAGTAAACTAGCGGGAGTTGGCACCGGGGAGCTGTTTTTT. V is TRBV15 and J is TRBJ2-2; 11 positions match TRBD2. The CDR3 loop spans 16 amino acids. Trimming took 6 bases from V and 4 from J; bases not matched to a gene: 7. Germline CDR1 LNHNV, CDR2 YYDKDF (reference sequence).

Only a few counts were recorded for this clonotype. The chain is built from TRBV5-1 and TRBJ2-2, with 10 bases lining up with TRBD1. Looked up from germline, CDR1 is SGHRS and CDR2 is YFSETQ. The CDR3 totals 17 residues. The V segment lost 4 bases and the J segment 3 bases; nucleotides outside the gene matches: 9. The CDR3 is CASSKSHGTGDTGELFF. Here the CDR3 DNA reads TGCGCCAGCAGCAAGTCCCACGGGACAGGGGACACCGGGGAGCTGTTTTTT.